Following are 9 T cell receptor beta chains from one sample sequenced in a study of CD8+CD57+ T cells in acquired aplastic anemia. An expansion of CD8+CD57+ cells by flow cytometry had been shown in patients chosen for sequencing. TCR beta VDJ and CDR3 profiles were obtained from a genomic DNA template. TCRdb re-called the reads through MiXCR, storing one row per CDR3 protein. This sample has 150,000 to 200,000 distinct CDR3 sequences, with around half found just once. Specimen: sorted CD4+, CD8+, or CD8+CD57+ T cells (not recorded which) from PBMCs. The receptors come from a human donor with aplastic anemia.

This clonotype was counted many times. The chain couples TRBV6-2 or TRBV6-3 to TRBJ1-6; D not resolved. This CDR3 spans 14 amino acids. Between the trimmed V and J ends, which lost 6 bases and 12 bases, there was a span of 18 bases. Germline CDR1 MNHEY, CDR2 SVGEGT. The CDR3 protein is CASSPGLGLRPLHF. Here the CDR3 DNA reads TGTGCCAGCAGCCCCGGACTGGGTTTAAGACCCCTCCACTTT.

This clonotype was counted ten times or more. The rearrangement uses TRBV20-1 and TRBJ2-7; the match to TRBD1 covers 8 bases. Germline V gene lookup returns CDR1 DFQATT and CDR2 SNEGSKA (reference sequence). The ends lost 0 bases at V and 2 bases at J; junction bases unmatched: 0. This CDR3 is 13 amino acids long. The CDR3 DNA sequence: TGCAGTGCTAGAGAACAGGGGGCCTACGAGCAGTACTTC. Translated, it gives CSAREQGAYEQYF.

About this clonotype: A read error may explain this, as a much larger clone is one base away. The CDR3 spells CASGFGTVNHGYTF. CDR3 in DNA: TGTGCCAGCGGCTTTGGGACGGTTAACCATGGCTACACCTTC. The chain has TRBV7-6 and TRBJ1-2, with D perhaps matching TRBD1 (5 bases). CDR3 length: 14 amino acids. CDR1 is SGHVS, CDR2 FNYEAQ, per germline.

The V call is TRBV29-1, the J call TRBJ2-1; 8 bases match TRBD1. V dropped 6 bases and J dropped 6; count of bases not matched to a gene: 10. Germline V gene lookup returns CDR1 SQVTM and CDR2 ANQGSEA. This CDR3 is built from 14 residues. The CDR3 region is CSVAGQGSGNEQFF. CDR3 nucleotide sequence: TGCAGCGTCGCTGGACAGGGAAGCGGCAATGAGCAGTTCTTC.

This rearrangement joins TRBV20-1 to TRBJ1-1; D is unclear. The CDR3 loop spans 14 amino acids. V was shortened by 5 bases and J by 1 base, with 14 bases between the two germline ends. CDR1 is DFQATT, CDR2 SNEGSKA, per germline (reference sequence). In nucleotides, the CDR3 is TGCAGTGCTCTCGGGATTCAAGGGAACACTGAAGCTTTCTTT. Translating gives CSALGIQGNTEAFF.

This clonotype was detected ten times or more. The chain's CDR3 is CATSREDTSRAYEQYF. CDR3 sequence (DNA): TGTGCCACCAGCAGAGAGGACACCTCGAGGGCCTACGAGCAGTACTTC. This chain uses TRBV15 with TRBJ2-7; possibly TRBD1 or TRBD2 for D (5 bases each). CDR1 LNHNV and CDR2 YYDKDF come from the germline V gene (reference sequence). V shed 0 bases and J shed 2 bases, with 14 bases lying between them. This CDR3 region has 16 residues. The full variable domain, with the rest looked up from reference TRBV15 and TRBJ2-7, is DAMVIQNPRYQVTQFGKPVTLSCSQTLNHNVMYWYQQKSSQAPKLLFHYYDKDFNNEADTPDNFQSRRPNTSFCFLDIRSPGLGDTAMYLCATSREDTSRAYEQYFGPGTRLTVT.

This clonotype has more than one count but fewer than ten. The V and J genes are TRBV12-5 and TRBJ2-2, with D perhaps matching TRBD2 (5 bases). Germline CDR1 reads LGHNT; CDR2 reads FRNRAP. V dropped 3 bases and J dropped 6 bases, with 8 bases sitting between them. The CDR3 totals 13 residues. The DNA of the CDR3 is TGTGCTAGTGGTTTTGGGGAGCCCGGGGAGCTGTTTTTT. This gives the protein CASGFGEPGELFF.

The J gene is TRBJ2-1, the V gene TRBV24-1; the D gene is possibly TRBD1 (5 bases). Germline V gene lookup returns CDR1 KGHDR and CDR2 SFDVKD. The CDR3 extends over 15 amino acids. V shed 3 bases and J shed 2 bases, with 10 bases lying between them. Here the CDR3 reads CATSDSQGTYNEQFF. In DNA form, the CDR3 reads TGTGCCACCAGTGATAGTCAGGGAACCTACAATGAGCAGTTCTTC.

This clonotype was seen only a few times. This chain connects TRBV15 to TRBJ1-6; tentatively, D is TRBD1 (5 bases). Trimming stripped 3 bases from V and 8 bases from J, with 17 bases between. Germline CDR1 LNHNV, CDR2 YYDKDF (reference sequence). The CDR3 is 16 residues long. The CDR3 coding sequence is TGTGCCACCAGCAGTTTTCGGCAGGGCTTAGATTCACCCCTCCACTTT. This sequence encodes CATSSFRQGLDSPLHF.